These 17 T cell receptor beta chains were sequenced from one sample in a study of cytomegalovirus exposure and HLA in healthy donors. The PCR used 60 Vbeta and 13 Jbeta primers. The table came from immunoSEQ multiplex PCR; TCRdb's copy has only in-frame clones and leaves some out. This sample contains roughly 80,000 clones. Sequences were obtained from PBMCs. The source of these receptors is a girl under 18 in good health and CMV-seropositive.

The genes are TRBV5-4 and TRBJ1-6; weak D call: TRBD1 (5 bases). This CDR3 contains 14 residues. Germline assignment: CDR1 SGHNT and CDR2 YYREEE (reference sequence). The V gene lost 0 bases and the J gene lost 7 bases, with 8 bases spanning the gap. CDR3 protein: CASSLAGWNSPLHF. Written as DNA, the CDR3 is TGTGCCAGCAGCTTGGCAGGGTGGAATTCACCCCTCCACTTT.

The V and J genes are TRBV18 and TRBJ2-3; no clear D gene. The germline gives CDR1 KGHSH, CDR2 LQKENI. This CDR3 has 17 amino acids. Trimming removed 3 bases from V and 2 bases from J, with 18 bases in between. CDR3 amino acids: CASSPGVRLELTDTQYF. CDR3 nucleotides: TGTGCCAGCTCACCTGGCGTTAGACTGGAACTCACAGATACGCAGTATTTT. The full variable domain, completed using reference TRBV18 and TRBJ2-3, is NAGVMQNPRHLVRRRGQEARLRCSPMKGHSHVYWYRQLPEEGLKFMVYLQKENIIDESGMPKERFSAEFPKEGPSILRIQQVVRGDSAAYFCASSPGVRLELTDTQYFGPGTRLTVL.

This chain uses TRBV6-5 with TRBJ2-1; the match to TRBD1 covers 10 bases. The CDR3 runs 16 residues. Per the germline V gene, CDR1 is MNHEY and CDR2 is SVGAGI. Germline trimming cut 2 bases from V and 2 bases from J; bases unmatched to any gene: 3. In DNA, the CDR3 is TGTGCCAGCAGTTACACCGGGACAGGGGCCTACAATGAGCAGTTCTTC. It encodes CASSYTGTGAYNEQFF.

This chain joins TRBV2 and TRBJ2-3, with D perhaps matching TRBD1 (6 bases). CDR1 and CDR2 (germline): SNHLY, FYNNEI. The CDR3 totals 12 residues. With 10 bases removed from V and 2 bases from J, the gap between germline ends came to 10 bases. CDR3 sequence: CATRTVTDTQYF. CDR3 DNA: TGTGCCACACGGACAGTCACAGATACGCAGTATTTT.

V and J are TRBV25-1 and TRBJ2-1; TRBD1 matches at 10 bases. Germline V gene sequence: CDR1 MGHDK, CDR2 SYGVNS. The CDR3 has 16 amino acids. V shed 2 bases and J 5 bases; nucleotides not matched to a gene: 6. CDR3 bases: TGTGCCAGCAGTGAAGGTACCGGGACAGGGGACAATGAGCAGTTCTTC. Protein product: CASSEGTGTGDNEQFF. Full variable domain (remainder filled in from reference TRBV25-1 and TRBJ2-1): EADIYQTPRYLVIGTGKKITLECSQTMGHDKMYWYQQDPGMELHLIHYSYGVNSTEKGDLSSESTVSRIRTEHFPLTLESARPSHTSQYLCASSEGTGTGDNEQFFGPGTRLTVL.

V usage is TRBV5-6 and J usage is TRBJ2-1; the match to TRBD2 covers 7 bases. V lost 4 bases, J lost 3 bases, and 10 bases stayed unmatched. The CDR3 has 16 residues. Germline V gene data show CDR1 as SGHDT and CDR2 as YYEEEE. The CDR3 region is CASSPRGGSGYNEQFF. DNA for the CDR3: TGTGCCAGCAGCCCCCGGGGCGGGAGCGGCTACAATGAGCAGTTCTTC.

The chain combines TRBV4-1 with TRBJ1-2; 8 nucleotides match TRBD1. Trimming at V came to 0 bases and at J to 5 bases, leaving 8 bases not matched to a gene. The CDR3 extends over 16 amino acids. The V gene's germline CDR1 is MGHRA and CDR2 YSYEKL. The CDR3 spells CASSQDYGQGVYGYTF. DNA for the CDR3: TGCGCCAGCAGCCAAGATTACGGACAGGGTGTTTATGGCTACACCTTC.

V is TRBV4-2 and J is TRBJ2-1, with D possibly TRBD1 on 6 matching bases. This CDR3 is 14 amino acids long. V lost 0 bases to trimming and J lost 9 bases, with 12 bases between them. The germline V gene encodes CDR1 LGHNA and CDR2 YNFKEQ. The CDR3 region is CASSQEQGAFEQFF. In DNA, the CDR3 is TGTGCCAGCAGCCAAGAACAGGGAGCGTTTGAGCAGTTCTTC.

V and J are TRBV29-1 and TRBJ2-7, with 9 bases identical to TRBD1. Germline V lookup: CDR1 SQVTM, CDR2 ANQGSEA. The CDR3 is made up of 14 amino acids. The V and J ends lost 4 bases and 3 bases, in that order; junction bases with no gene match: 7. The CDR3 DNA reads as TGCAGCGTTGTTAGCGGACAGGGGAACTACGAGCAGTACTTC. Its protein product is CSVVSGQGNYEQYF.

The chain has TRBV7-4 and TRBJ2-7; no clear D gene. Trimming left V 5 bases short and J 1 base short, with 18 bases between. This CDR3 has 16 residues. CDR1 SGHVT and CDR2 SQSDAQ come from the germline V gene. The chain's CDR3 is CASSRSAAILSYEQYV. The CDR3 bases are TGTGCCAGCAGCCGGAGCGCAGCCATACTGTCCTACGAGCAGTACGTC.

The V and J genes are TRBV4-1 and TRBJ2-7, with 8 bases matching TRBD1. The CDR3 runs to 13 residues. Germline CDR1 and CDR2: MGHRA and YSYEKL. The ends lost 4 bases at V and 6 bases at J; junction bases unmatched: 5. The CDR3 DNA reads as TGCGCCAGCAGCCGTGGACAGGGCGGCGAGCAGTACGTC. Translation gives CASSRGQGGEQYV.

This rearrangement joins TRBV6-5 to TRBJ2-7; 9 bases map to TRBD2. The CDR3 runs to 15 residues. The V gene end was trimmed by 4 bases and the J gene end by 5 bases; junction bases not matched to a gene: 9. CDR1 MNHEY and CDR2 SVGAGI come from the germline V gene. CDR3 region: CASSSQLAGRDEQYF. CDR3 nucleotide sequence: TGTGCCAGCAGTTCGCAACTAGCGGGTAGGGACGAGCAGTACTTC.

On this clone itself: The germline gene is not matched at one end of the junction; a read error may be the cause. The chain recombines TRBV11-3 with TRBJ2-1; the match to TRBD1 covers 9 bases. Germline CDR1 and CDR2: SGHNT and YENEEA. This CDR3 is built from 20 residues. The CDR3 nucleotides are TGTGCCAGCAGCCTGTTGCCCGGGACAGGGCAGGAGAGCTCCGACAATGAGCAGTTCTTC. As protein: CASSLLPGTGQESSDNEQFF.

The rearrangement joins TRBV13 to TRBJ1-2; maybe TRBD1 (6 bases). The CDR3 runs to 13 residues. Deletions cut 5 bases from V and 4 bases from J, with 11 bases between. CDR1 PRHDT and CDR2 FYEKMQ come from the germline V gene (reference sequence). As DNA, the CDR3 is TGTGCCAGCAGCCCTGGGGGCAGCTATGGCTACACCTTC. Amino acids: CASSPGGSYGYTF.

V is TRBV6-5 and J is TRBJ2-4; 12 positions agree with TRBD1. The V gene end was trimmed by 5 bases and the J gene end by 8 bases; junction bases not matched to a gene: 7. Per the germline V gene, CDR1 is MNHEY and CDR2 is SVGAGI. The CDR3 is 15 amino acids. The CDR3 sequence: CASSVSGQGADIQYF. The CDR3 coding sequence is TGTGCCAGCAGTGTCTCGGGACAGGGGGCGGACATTCAGTACTTC.

The V call is TRBV2, the J call TRBJ2-1; 10 bases are shared with TRBD1. The length of the CDR3 is 14 residues. The J segment lost 4 bases and the V segment lost 3 bases, leaving 0 bases of the junction unmatched. CDR1 SNHLY and CDR2 FYNNEI come from the germline V gene. The chain's CDR3 is CASSEGQGYNEQFF. CDR3 in DNA: TGTGCCAGCAGTGAGGGACAGGGGTACAATGAGCAGTTCTTC.

This chain uses TRBV14 with TRBJ1-3, with D tentatively TRBD1 (6 bases). Germline loops: CDR1 SGHDN, CDR2 FVKESK. V was pared by 1 base and J by 6 bases, with 13 bases between. The CDR3 is 15 residues long. CDR3 sequence reads: CASSQGPSGANTIYF. In nucleotides, the CDR3 is TGTGCCAGCAGCCAAGGGCCATCAGGGGCAAACACCATATATTTT. Using reference TRBV14 and TRBJ1-3 for the parts outside the CDR3, the full variable domain is EAGVTQFPSHSVIEKGQTVTLRCDPISGHDNLYWYRRVMGKEIKFLLHFVKESKQDESGMPNNRFLAERTGGTYSTLKVQPAELEDSGVYFCASSQGPSGANTIYFGEGSWLTVV.